A single T cell receptor (beta chain) is shown here with its context. The source of the sample is a study of blood T cell repertoires in COVID-19. Individuals aged roughly 18 to 95 years were recruited from about two dozen US areas. Participants reported their clinical history, and cohort assignment relied on those reports. The CDR3 consists of 14 residues. The ends were cut back, 2 bases at V and 2 bases at J, with 9 bases in the middle. CDR1 is SNHLY and CDR2 is FYNNEI in the germline V gene. Produced via immunoSEQ multiplex PCR; TCRdb's table is partial and in-frame only. The sample has 150,000 to 200,000 clones; roughly 85% are singletons.

This TCR derives from a woman aged 18-29 years who had recovered from COVID-19. The specimen sequenced was PBMCs or T cells enriched from blood (not recorded which). The V gene is TRBV2, the J gene TRBJ2-5; D call uncertain. Here the CDR3 DNA reads TGTGCCAGCAGTGAACGCTGGCAGCAAGAGACCCAGTACTTC. Translated: CASSERWQQETQYF.